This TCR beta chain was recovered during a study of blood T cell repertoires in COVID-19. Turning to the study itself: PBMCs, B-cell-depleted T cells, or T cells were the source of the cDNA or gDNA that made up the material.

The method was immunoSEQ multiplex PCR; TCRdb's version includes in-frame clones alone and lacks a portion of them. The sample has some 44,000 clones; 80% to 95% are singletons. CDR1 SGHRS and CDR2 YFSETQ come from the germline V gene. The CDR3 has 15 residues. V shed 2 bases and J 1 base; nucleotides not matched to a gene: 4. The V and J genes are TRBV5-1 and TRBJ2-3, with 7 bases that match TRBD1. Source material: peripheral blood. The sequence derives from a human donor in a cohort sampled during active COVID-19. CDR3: CASSLQGIGTDTQYF. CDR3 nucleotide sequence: TGCGCCAGCAGCTTACAGGGGATCGGCACAGATACGCAGTATTTT.